These T cell receptor beta chains were read from a single sample in a study of T cells in Graves' hyperthyroidism and ophthalmopathy. MiXCR was run by TCRdb on the multiplex PCR reads, yielding one entry per CDR3 protein. The sample records about 500,000 distinct CDR3 sequences, 17% being singletons. The sequenced sample was blood. The origin of the receptors is a woman between 18 and 30 years old with Graves' ophthalmopathy. CDR3s leave out the opening cysteine and the closing phenylalanine or tryptophan.

v_gene	j_gene	CDR3aa
TRBV7-2	TRBJ2-7	ASSYDAGTPFDEQY
TRBV7-9	TRBJ1-1	ASSLRGGGRVNTEAF
TRBV30	TRBJ2-7	AWKRGIIYEQY
TRBV7-9	TRBJ1-1	ASSLEFGAGGYYTEAF
TRBV2	TRBJ2-7	ASRPTSHSYEQY
TRBV6-1	TRBJ1-2	ASSSPRRTGGGYT
TRBV10-3	TRBJ2-1	AISDGTSGSYYNEQF
TRBV28	TRBJ2-7	ASSLLAVAYEQY
TRBV24-1	TRBJ2-2	ATSERDLNTGELF
TRBV4-1	TRBJ1-6	ASSQQDRFYNSPLH
TRBV9	TRBJ1-6	ASSGGEGSPLH
TRBV5-1	TRBJ2-7	ASSFDTTYEQY
TRBV18	TRBJ1-1	ASSPPSLYMNTEAF
TRBV28	TRBJ2-1	ASSSHVYRVSYNEQF
TRBV18	TRBJ1-6	ASSPQGFSYNSPLH
TRBV11-2	TRBJ2-6	ASSLPYGNLVPLT
TRBV29-1	TRBJ2-2	SAKSVNTGELF
TRBV11-3	TRBJ2-2	ASSSHLGLAGSTGELF